This is a list of T cell receptor beta chains from one sample in a study of OX40 agonist ivuxolimab in advanced cancers. Assay: immunoSEQ multiplex PCR; the TCRdb copy retains only in-frame clones and omits some. The sample includes fewer than 90,000 clones, around 87% of them seen just once. The specimen comprised CD4+ or CD8+ T cells sorted from blood, sampled in a trial of the OX40 agonist ivuxolimab. The receptors stem from an adult with an advanced solid tumor such as melanoma, head and neck, liver or kidney cancer. Both conserved end residues are part of each CDR3. D genes are given only for firm matches. Rows give clone size only sometimes, using once, few, many, or a class for an expanded clone.

D: TRBD2
size: .
V: TRBV7-9
J: TRBJ2-1
DNA: TGTGCCAGCAGCTTAGCGGGACTAGCTAGCTCCTACAATGAGCAGTTCTTC
CDR3: CASSLAGLASSYNEQFF

D: TRBD2
size: .
V: TRBV5-1
J: TRBJ2-2
DNA: TGCGCCAGCAGCCCCAGCCTAGCGGACACCGGGGAGCTGTTTTTT
CDR3: CASSPSLADTGELFF

D: .
size: .
V: TRBV19
J: TRBJ1-3
DNA: TGTGCCAGTAGTATCGGGCCGGTCTCTGGAAACACCATATATTTT
CDR3: CASSIGPVSGNTIYF

D: .
size: few
V: TRBV30
J: TRBJ2-3
DNA: TGTGCCTTCACCCCAGGGCTACCCACAGATACGCAGTATTTT
CDR3: CAFTPGLPTDTQYF

D: TRBD1
size: few
V: TRBV7-9
J: TRBJ1-5
DNA: TGTGCCAGCAGCTCGGACAGGGGGCACGGCAATCAGCCCCAGCATTTT
CDR3: CASSSDRGHGNQPQHF

D: .
size: .
V: TRBV18
J: TRBJ2-1
DNA: TGTGCCAGCTCACTCCAGGATGGGGTGACCTACAATGAGCAGTTCTTC
CDR3: CASSLQDGVTYNEQFF

D: .
size: .
V: TRBV6-1
J: TRBJ2-2
DNA: TGTGCCAGCATAAGACAGAGGGGGGGGGAGCTGTTTTTT
CDR3: CASIRQRGGELFF

D: TRBD1
size: .
V: TRBV5-4
J: TRBJ2-1
DNA: TGTGCCAGCAGCACTGGAGGGGGGACAGGGAACTACAATGAGCAGTTCTTC
CDR3: CASSTGGGTGNYNEQFF

D: .
size: .
V: TRBV9
J: TRBJ2-7
DNA: TGTGCCAGCAGCCCCCAGGGGAGCTCCTACGAGCAGTACTTC
CDR3: CASSPQGSSYEQYF

D: .
size: few
V: TRBV30
J: TRBJ1-1
DNA: TGTGCCTGGATGGGGGGGCGAGTGGACACTGAAGCTTTCTTT
CDR3: CAWMGGRVDTEAFF

D: .
size: .
V: TRBV5-1
J: TRBJ2-3
DNA: TGCGCGAGCCGGGGGAGTGCAGATACGCAGTATTTT
CDR3: CASRGSADTQYF

D: TRBD1
size: .
V: TRBV5-6
J: TRBJ2-5
DNA: TGTGCCAGCAGCTTGTCCGACAGGGCTCGGGAGACCCAGTACTTC
CDR3: CASSLSDRARETQYF

D: TRBD1
size: once
V: TRBV19
J: TRBJ2-5
DNA: TGTGCCAGTAGTAAGGACAGGGCTGGGGAGACCCAGTACTTC
CDR3: CASSKDRAGETQYF

D: .
size: few
V: TRBV21-1
J: TRBJ2-1
DNA: TGTGCCAGCAGCAAAGTCGGGAGGGCCAAAGGCGAGCAGTTCTTC
CDR3: CASSKVGRAKGEQFF

D: TRBD1
size: .
V: TRBV7-2
J: TRBJ1-2
DNA: TGTGCCAGCAGCTGGACAGGGGGCGCCATCGATGGCTACACCTTC
CDR3: CASSWTGGAIDGYTF

D: .
size: once
V: TRBV6-4
J: TRBJ1-3
DNA: TGTGCCAGCATCCCCGTCGATGGGGCTTCTGGAAACACCATATATTTT
CDR3: CASIPVDGASGNTIYF

D: .
size: .
V: TRBV5-4
J: TRBJ2-1
DNA: TGTGCCAGCAGCTACCGGGACTTGAATGAGCAGTTCTTC
CDR3: CASSYRDLNEQFF

D: TRBD1
size: .
V: TRBV19
J: TRBJ2-7
DNA: TGTGCCAGTAGTACCAAAGACAGGGGGCTTTACGAGCAGTACTTC
CDR3: CASSTKDRGLYEQYF

D: .
size: .
V: TRBV30
J: TRBJ2-3
DNA: TGTGCCTGGAGTTCCGCATACACAGATACGCAGTATTTT
CDR3: CAWSSAYTDTQYF

D: .
size: .
V: TRBV5-1
J: TRBJ1-2
DNA: TGCGCCAGCAGAGGACAGACCTTCTTAAACTATGGCTACACCTTC
CDR3: CASRGQTFLNYGYTF

D: .
size: .
V: TRBV5-8
J: TRBJ2-1
DNA: TGTGCCAGCAGCATTCGGTGGGCAGGGGCCTACAATGAGCAGTTCTTC
CDR3: CASSIRWAGAYNEQFF

D: .
size: .
V: TRBV19
J: TRBJ1-1
DNA: TGTGCCAGTAGCGAGGGGCGGTGGAACACTGAAGCTTTCTTT
CDR3: CASSEGRWNTEAFF

D: TRBD1
size: .
V: TRBV9
J: TRBJ2-1
DNA: TGTGCCAGCAGCGCGGGAGGGGGACAGGGGTACAATGAGCAGTTCTTC
CDR3: CASSAGGGQGYNEQFF

D: .
size: .
V: TRBV30
J: TRBJ2-5
DNA: TGTGCCTGGAGTGTTGGGTCCTGGGCGACCCAGTACTTC
CDR3: CAWSVGSWATQYF

D: .
size: once
V: TRBV6-1
J: TRBJ1-2
DNA: TGTGCCAGCAGTGAAGAGGGGCACGGCGGCTACACCTTC
CDR3: CASSEEGHGGYTF

D: .
size: .
V: TRBV9
J: TRBJ2-1
DNA: TGTGCCAGCAGCCCCCTGGGGCGCGGTGAGCAGTTCTTC
CDR3: CASSPLGRGEQFF

D: .
size: .
V: TRBV27
J: TRBJ1-5
DNA: TGTGCCAGCAGTTTACGCAACTTTCAGCCCCAGCATTTT
CDR3: CASSLRNFQPQHF

D: TRBD2
size: .
V: TRBV4-2
J: TRBJ2-1
DNA: TGTGCCAGCAGCCTCCCCGGGACTAGCGTCTACAATGAGCAGTTCTTC
CDR3: CASSLPGTSVYNEQFF

D: TRBD2
size: .
V: TRBV5-6
J: TRBJ2-7
DNA: TGTGCCAGCAGCCGGACTAGCGGGACAGTCGAGCAGTACTTC
CDR3: CASSRTSGTVEQYF

D: .
size: .
V: TRBV11-2
J: TRBJ2-7
DNA: TGTGCCAGCAGCTTATTGCACAGCTCCTACGAGCAGTACTTC
CDR3: CASSLLHSSYEQYF

D: .
size: .
V: TRBV18
J: TRBJ2-1
DNA: TGTGCCAGCTCACCACGCGGAAGCTCCTACAATGAGCAGTTCTTC
CDR3: CASSPRGSSYNEQFF

D: .
size: once
V: TRBV6-1
J: TRBJ1-6
DNA: TGTGCCAGCAGGAACGGACAGAATTCACCCCTCCACTTT
CDR3: CASRNGQNSPLHF

D: .
size: .
V: TRBV20-1
J: TRBJ2-7
DNA: TGCAGTGCTAGCGCGACCTACGAGCAGTACTTC
CDR3: CSASATYEQYF

D: .
size: .
V: TRBV4-1
J: TRBJ2-5
DNA: TGCGCCAGCAGCCAAGATAGGGCAGGTGGCCAAGAGACCCAGTACTTC
CDR3: CASSQDRAGGQETQYF

D: TRBD2
size: .
V: TRBV11-3
J: TRBJ2-3
DNA: TGTGCCAGCAGCTTAGGGCCAGCGGGGGGGATTGAGCGTACGCAGTATTTT
CDR3: CASSLGPAGGIERTQYF

D: .
size: .
V: TRBV25-1
J: TRBJ1-1
DNA: TGTGCCAGCAGTGGCGCAGGGGCGCAGGTTGAAGCTTTCTTT
CDR3: CASSGAGAQVEAFF

D: .
size: .
V: TRBV11-2
J: TRBJ1-2
DNA: TGTGCCAGCAGCCCCGGGACGGATTATGGCTACACCTTC
CDR3: CASSPGTDYGYTF

D: .
size: .
V: TRBV15
J: TRBJ1-3
DNA: TGTGCCACCAGCAGCGGAGACAGGAGCGGAAACACCATATATTTT
CDR3: CATSSGDRSGNTIYF

D: TRBD1
size: .
V: TRBV28
J: TRBJ1-2
DNA: TGTGCCATCCCGGGACAGGGGACCTATGGCTACACCTTC
CDR3: CAIPGQGTYGYTF

D: .
size: once
V: TRBV5-1
J: TRBJ1-6
DNA: TGCGCCAGCAGCTTGACCAGGCCGGGGGTCGGGAGGAATTCACCCCTCCACTTT
CDR3: CASSLTRPGVGRNSPLHF

D: TRBD2
size: .
V: TRBV9
J: TRBJ2-5
DNA: TGTGCCAGCAGCGTTAGCGGGAGCGAGACCCAGTACTTC
CDR3: CASSVSGSETQYF

D: .
size: .
V: TRBV7-9
J: TRBJ2-7
DNA: TGTGCCAGCAGCTTAGGACCTCTCCCCGAGCAGTACTTC
CDR3: CASSLGPLPEQYF

D: .
size: .
V: TRBV6-6
J: TRBJ2-3
DNA: TGTGCCAGCAACAAACTAGAAACAGATACGCAGTATTTT
CDR3: CASNKLETDTQYF

D: TRBD2
size: .
V: TRBV18
J: TRBJ2-1
DNA: TGTGCCAGCTCACAGACTAGCGGACTCTACAATGAGCAGTTCTTC
CDR3: CASSQTSGLYNEQFF

D: TRBD2
size: .
V: TRBV7-7
J: TRBJ2-3
DNA: TGTGCTAGCAGCGCGGGACTATCCACAGATACGCAGTATTTT
CDR3: CASSAGLSTDTQYF

D: TRBD2
size: once
V: TRBV5-1
J: TRBJ2-3
DNA: TGCGCCAGCAGCCCCTGGGGTCCTAGCGGGGGGGACACAGATACGCAGTATTTT
CDR3: CASSPWGPSGGDTDTQYF

D: .
size: .
V: TRBV5-1
J: TRBJ1-4
DNA: TGCGCCAGCAGCTTGCTTGGTTCAACTAATGAAAAACTGTTTTTT
CDR3: CASSLLGSTNEKLFF

D: TRBD1
size: .
V: TRBV7-2
J: TRBJ1-1
DNA: TGTGCCAGCAGCACGCGCCAGGGGGTGAACACTGAAGCTTTCTTT
CDR3: CASSTRQGVNTEAFF

D: .
size: .
V: TRBV5-4
J: TRBJ2-3
DNA: TGTGCCAGCAGCCTGCGAAAGGGGGAAGGAGATACGCAGTATTTT
CDR3: CASSLRKGEGDTQYF

D: TRBD2
size: .
V: TRBV28
J: TRBJ2-2
DNA: TGTGCCAGCAGCACGGGGGGGCAGAACACCGGGGAGCTGTTTTTT
CDR3: CASSTGGQNTGELFF